What follows are 9 T cell receptor beta chains derived from one specimen sequenced in a study of T-cell reconstitution after alpha-beta-depleted transplantation in children. As it was prepared, the TCRbeta library received unique molecular identifiers. Each CDR3 protein gets one entry after TCRdb re-called the PCR reads with MiXCR. The data hold 500,000 to 650,000 distinct CDR3 sequences, with approximately 13% observed a single time. The sample was PBMCs, mostly from graft donor cells, taken 360 days after TCRalphabeta/CD19-depleted stem cell transplant. Receptor source: a male patient between 5 and 17 years old who had a stem cell transplant for acute myeloid leukemia, so the T cells may come from the graft donor.

V gene TRBV5-1 combines with J gene TRBJ2-2; 9 bases are a match to TRBD1. J was trimmed by 6 bases and V by 7 bases; bases with no gene match: 7. Per the germline V gene, CDR1 is SGHRS and CDR2 is YFSETQ. The CDR3 has 14 amino acids. The CDR3 DNA reads TGCGCCAGCGGCGGGACAGGGTTGGCCGGGGAGCTGTTTTTT. Translation: CASGGTGLAGELFF.

The chain recombines TRBV14 with TRBJ2-2, with 9 bases that match TRBD1. There are 16 residues in the CDR3. The junction had 3 bases not matched to a gene; V was cut back by 4 bases and J by 0 bases. Germline values: CDR1 SGHDN, CDR2 FVKESK. CDR3 nucleotide sequence: TGTGCCAGCAGCCTCCGGACAGGGGCGAACACCGGGGAGCTGTTTTTT. Translating gives CASSLRTGANTGELFF.

This clonotype was recorded many times. J is TRBJ2-6 and V is TRBV7-8, with 8 nucleotides matching TRBD1. This CDR3 has 18 amino acids. The germline V gene has CDR1 SGHVS and CDR2 FQNEAQ. Trimming removed 1 base from V and 1 base from J; junction bases left unmatched: 6. CDR3 sequence (DNA): TGTGCCAGCAGCTTAGTCAGGACAGGGACATCTGGGGCCAACGTCCTGACTTTC. Amino acid sequence: CASSLVRTGTSGANVLTF.

Only a few counts were recorded for this clonotype. The chain joins TRBV29-1 to TRBJ2-3; 8 bases match TRBD1. The CDR3 runs to 14 residues. The germline V gene has CDR1 SQVTM and CDR2 ANQGSEA. The V segment lost 5 bases and the J segment 5 bases; nucleotides outside the gene matches: 9. CDR3 DNA: TGCAGCGTTCCGGGCAGGGGGCTCTTAGATACGCAGTATTTT. Residues: CSVPGRGLLDTQYF.

This clonotype was detected only a few times. Relative to the germline gene, one junction end is altered; a read error may explain this. The V call is TRBV29-1, the J call TRBJ2-1; 8 bases are a match to TRBD1. Looked up from germline, CDR1 is SQVTM and CDR2 is ANQGSEA. The length of the CDR3 is 12 residues. The CDR3 DNA follows: TGCAGCGTTGAACTGGTCCAGGGGGCTCTCCCCTTC. Translated: CSVELVQGALPF.

The chain carries TRBV9 and TRBJ2-2, with D tentatively TRBD2 (6 bases). Germline CDR1 reads SGDLS; CDR2 reads YYNGEE. The CDR3 contains 14 residues. V lost 1 base, J lost 6 bases, and 10 bases lay in between. This chain's CDR3 is CASSVPSASGELFF. Here the CDR3 DNA reads TGTGCCAGCAGCGTACCTAGCGCCTCCGGGGAGCTGTTTTTT.

This clonotype was counted only a few times. V usage is TRBV5-1 and J usage is TRBJ2-7, with 11 bases identical to TRBD1. The CDR3 totals 18 residues. After removal of 4 bases from V and 6 bases from J, the junction contained 18 bases not matched to a gene. Germline values: CDR1 SGHRS, CDR2 YFSETQ. Here the CDR3 reads CASSQRTGGLRGDREQYF. In nucleotides, the CDR3 is TGCGCCAGCAGCCAGAGGACAGGGGGCTTAAGAGGGGATCGCGAGCAGTACTTC. Drawing the rest from reference TRBV5-1 and TRBJ2-7, the complete variable domain is KAGVTQTPRYLIKTRGQQVTLSCSPISGHRSVSWYQQTPGQGLQFLFEYFSETQRNKGNFPGRFSGRQFSNSRSEMNVSTLELGDSALYLCASSQRTGGLRGDREQYFGPGTRLTVT.

This clonotype was seen a handful of times. The J gene is TRBJ2-1, the V gene TRBV11-2; 9 bases align to TRBD2. The germline V gene encodes CDR1 SGHAT and CDR2 FQNNGV. The CDR3 is 15 amino acids. V lost 6 bases and J lost 6; bases outside the gene matches: 9. This chain's CDR3 is CASSWPGGRANEQFF. Here the CDR3 DNA reads TGTGCCAGCAGTTGGCCTGGCGGGAGGGCCAATGAGCAGTTCTTC.

The chain joins TRBV20-1 to TRBJ2-5; TRBD2 agrees at 7 bases. The CDR3 length is 16 residues. Germline CDR1 reads DFQATT; CDR2 reads SNEGSKA (reference sequence). V shed 3 bases, J shed 5 bases, and the junction held 15 bases outside the gene matches. CDR3 sequence (DNA): TGCAGTGCTAGTCGTCTGGGCGGGAGCCGACCGGAGACCCAGTACTTC. Translated, it gives CSASRLGGSRPETQYF.